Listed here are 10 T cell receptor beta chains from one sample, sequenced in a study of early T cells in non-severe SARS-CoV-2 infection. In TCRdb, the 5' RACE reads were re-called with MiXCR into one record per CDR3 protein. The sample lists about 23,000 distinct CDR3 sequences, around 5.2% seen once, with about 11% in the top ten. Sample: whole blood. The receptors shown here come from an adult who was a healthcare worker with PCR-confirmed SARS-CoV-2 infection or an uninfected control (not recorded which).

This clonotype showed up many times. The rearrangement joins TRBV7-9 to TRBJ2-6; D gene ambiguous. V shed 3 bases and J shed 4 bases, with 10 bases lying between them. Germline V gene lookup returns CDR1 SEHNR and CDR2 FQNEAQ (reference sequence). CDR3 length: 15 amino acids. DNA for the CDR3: TGTGCCAGCAGCTTTTTCAATGCAGGGGCCAACGTCCTGACTTTC. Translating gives CASSFFNAGANVLTF. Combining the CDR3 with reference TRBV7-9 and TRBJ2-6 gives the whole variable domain DTGVSQNPRHKITKRGQNVTFRCDPISEHNRLYWYRQTLGQGPEFLTYFQNEAQLEKSRLLSDRFSAERPKGSFSTLEIQRTEQGDSAMYLCASSFFNAGANVLTFGAGSRLTVL.

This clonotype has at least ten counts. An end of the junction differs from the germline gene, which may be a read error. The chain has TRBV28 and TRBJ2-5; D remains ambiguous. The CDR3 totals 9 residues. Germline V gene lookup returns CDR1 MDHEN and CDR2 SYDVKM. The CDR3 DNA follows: TGTGCCAGCGGAAGAGTCCCCGACTTC. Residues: CASGRVPDF.

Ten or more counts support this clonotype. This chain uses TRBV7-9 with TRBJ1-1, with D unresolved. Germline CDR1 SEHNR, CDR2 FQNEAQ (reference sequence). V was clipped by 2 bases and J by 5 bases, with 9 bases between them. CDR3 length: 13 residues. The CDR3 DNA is TGTGCCAGCAGCTTAAACATCTGGACTGAAGCTTTCTTT. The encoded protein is CASSLNIWTEAFF.

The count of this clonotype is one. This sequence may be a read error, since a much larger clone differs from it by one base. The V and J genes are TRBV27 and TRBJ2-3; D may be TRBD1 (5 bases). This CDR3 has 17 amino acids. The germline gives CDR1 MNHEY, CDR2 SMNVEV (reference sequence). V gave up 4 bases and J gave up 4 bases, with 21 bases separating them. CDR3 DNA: TGTGCCAGCAGTTCCCGTCCGAGACAGTTTTTCGCAGATACGCAGTATTTT. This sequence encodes CASSSRPRQFFADTQYF.

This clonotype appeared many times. The chain's CDR3 is CASSLEVGRGDTQYF. In DNA form, the CDR3 reads TGTGCCAGCAGCTTGGAAGTCGGGAGGGGAGATACGCAGTATTTT. The chain carries TRBV5-4 and TRBJ2-3, with 8 positions matching TRBD2. The CDR3 sequence is 15 residues long. Germline values: CDR1 SGHNT, CDR2 YYREEE (reference sequence). V shed 0 bases, J shed 5 bases, and the junction held 5 bases outside the gene matches.

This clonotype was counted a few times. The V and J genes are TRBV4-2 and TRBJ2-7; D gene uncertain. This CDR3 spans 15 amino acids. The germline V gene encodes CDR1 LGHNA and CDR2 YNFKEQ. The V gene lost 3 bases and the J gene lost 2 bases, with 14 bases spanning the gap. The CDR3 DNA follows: TGTGCCAGCAGCCAGGGTGTCGACGGACCCTACGAGCAGTACTTC. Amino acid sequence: CASSQGVDGPYEQYF.

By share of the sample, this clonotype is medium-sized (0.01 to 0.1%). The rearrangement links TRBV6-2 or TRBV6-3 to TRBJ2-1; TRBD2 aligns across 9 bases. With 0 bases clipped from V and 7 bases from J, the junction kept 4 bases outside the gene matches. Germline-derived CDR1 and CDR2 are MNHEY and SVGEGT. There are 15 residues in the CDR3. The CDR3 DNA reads TGTGCCAGCAGTTACTCGGGACTAGCTACAAATGAGCAGTTCTTC. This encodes CASSYSGLATNEQFF.

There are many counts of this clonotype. The CDR3 DNA follows: TGCGCCAGCAGCCAAACTACAGGGGGCGCCCAAGAGACCCAGTACTTC. Translating gives CASSQTTGGAQETQYF. J is TRBJ2-5 and V is TRBV4-1; TRBD1 matches 9 bases. The V gene end was trimmed by 2 bases and the J gene end by 1 base; junction bases not matched to a gene: 5. Looked up from germline, CDR1 is MGHRA and CDR2 is YSYEKL. There are 16 residues in the CDR3.

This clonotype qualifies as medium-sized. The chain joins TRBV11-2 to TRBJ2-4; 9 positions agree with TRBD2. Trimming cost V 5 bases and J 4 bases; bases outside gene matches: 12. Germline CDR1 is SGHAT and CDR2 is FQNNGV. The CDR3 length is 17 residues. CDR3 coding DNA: TGTGCCAGCAGCCCAGCGGGAGGCCACGTGCTGAAAAACATTCAGTACTTC. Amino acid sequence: CASSPAGGHVLKNIQYF.

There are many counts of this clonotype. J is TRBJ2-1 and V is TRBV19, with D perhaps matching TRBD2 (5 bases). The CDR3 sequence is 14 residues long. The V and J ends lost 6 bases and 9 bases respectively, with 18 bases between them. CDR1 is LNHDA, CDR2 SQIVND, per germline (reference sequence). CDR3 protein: CASSYQHLAAEQFF. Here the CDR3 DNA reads TGTGCCAGTAGCTATCAACATCTAGCCGCTGAGCAGTTCTTC.